Each of the 32 T cell receptor beta chains below was sequenced from the same sample in a study of T cell changes during pregnancy in multiple sclerosis. Sequencing used immunoSEQ multiplex PCR; TCRdb keeps in-frame clones, though not all of them. Among about 110,000 clones listed, 85% to 95% were seen once. The sequences come from peripheral blood, collected after pregnancy. These receptor sequences come from a female donor with multiple sclerosis, enrolled in a pregnancy study.

The chain is built from TRBV9 and TRBJ2-1; maybe TRBD1 (5 bases). V lost 0 bases to trimming and J lost 5 bases, with 9 bases between them. CDR1 is SGDLS, CDR2 YYNGEE, per germline. The CDR3 length is 14 residues. The CDR3: CASSVAQGHNEQFF. The CDR3 DNA reads TGTGCCAGCAGCGTAGCCCAGGGCCACAATGAGCAGTTCTTC.

The chain couples TRBV6-6 to TRBJ1-2, with unresolved D. Germline values: CDR1 MNHNY, CDR2 SVGAGI (reference sequence). CDR3 length equals 15 residues. With 6 bases removed from V and 6 bases from J, the gap between germline ends came to 20 bases. The CDR3 reads CASSLLPRDPDGYTF. The CDR3 DNA is TGTGCCAGCAGCCTACTACCTCGTGATCCAGATGGCTACACCTTC.

The chain couples TRBV6-1 to TRBJ2-7, with TRBD1 matching over 7 bases. V lost 4 bases, J lost 6 bases, and 9 bases stayed unmatched. Germline CDR1 MNHNS, CDR2 SASEGT. This CDR3 comprises 14 residues. The CDR3 nucleotides are TGTGCCAGCAGTGCCGACCAAGGGGGCGTCGAGCAGTACTTC. Translation: CASSADQGGVEQYF.

This rearrangement joins TRBV27 to TRBJ1-2; TRBD1 might be the D (6 bases). CDR1 and CDR2 from the germline V gene are MNHEY and SMNVEV (reference sequence). V lost 5 bases and J 4 bases, leaving 14 bases between the germline ends. The CDR3 is 14 amino acids. The CDR3 DNA is TGTGCCAGCAGTCTCTCCAGGGGTATCTATGGCTACACCTTC. It translates to CASSLSRGIYGYTF.

The rearrangement joins TRBV2 to TRBJ1-1; the D is unclear. The V gene lost 7 bases and the J gene lost 5 bases, with 11 bases spanning the gap. The germline V gene encodes CDR1 SNHLY and CDR2 FYNNEI. The CDR3 is made up of 12 amino acids. CDR3 amino acids: CASNILRTEAFF. CDR3 sequence (DNA): TGTGCCAGCAATATTTTGAGGACTGAAGCTTTCTTT.

The gene calls are TRBV7-3 and TRBJ1-2; 10 nucleotides match TRBD1. Trimming removed 2 bases from V and 4 bases from J; junction bases left unmatched: 16. The germline V gene has CDR1 SGHTA and CDR2 FQGTGA. The CDR3 sequence is 19 residues long. The CDR3 sequence is CASSLGSGTGAPYSYGYTF. CDR3 DNA sequence: TGTGCCAGCAGCTTAGGGAGCGGGACAGGGGCCCCCTACAGCTATGGCTACACCTTC.

The chain couples TRBV28 to TRBJ2-2; possible D gene TRBD2, 6 bases. The CDR3 covers 15 residues. Trimming pared 5 bases from V and 8 bases from J, leaving 18 bases between. CDR1 and CDR2 from the germline V gene are MDHEN and SYDVKM. CDR3 region: CASSPLRGRRGELFF. The CDR3 DNA sequence: TGTGCCAGCAGTCCCTTGCGGGGCCGGCGAGGGGAGCTGTTTTTT.

The rearrangement uses TRBV5-4 and TRBJ1-2, with 8 positions matching TRBD1. Germline loops: CDR1 SGHNT, CDR2 YYREEE (reference sequence). J was trimmed by 3 bases and V by 0 bases; bases with no gene match: 7. The CDR3 runs 16 residues. CDR3 bases: TGTGCCAGCAGCTTGGGGGCGCAGGGGGCAGACTATGGCTACACCTTC. Translated: CASSLGAQGADYGYTF.

This clone was detected once. V usage is TRBV6-5 and J usage is TRBJ2-7, with D maybe TRBD2 (6 bases). This CDR3 contains 15 residues. CDR1 is MNHEY, CDR2 SVGAGI, per germline. V was shortened by 0 bases and J by 3 bases, with 12 bases between the two germline ends. The CDR3 protein is CASSYSGLRFYEQYF. The CDR3 DNA reads as TGTGCCAGCAGTTACTCGGGACTCCGATTCTACGAGCAGTACTTC.

The V gene is TRBV11-2, the J gene TRBJ1-3, with 10 nucleotides matching TRBD1. Germline V gene sequence: CDR1 SGHAT, CDR2 FQNNGV. V shed 1 base, J shed 1 base, and the junction held 1 base outside the gene matches. This CDR3 region has 16 residues. CDR3: CASSLVGQGSGNTIYF. In nucleotides, the CDR3 is TGTGCCAGCAGCTTAGTGGGACAGGGGTCTGGAAACACCATATATTTT.

The CDR3 reads CASSFRGGGNTGELFF. The CDR3 DNA is TGTGCCAGCAGTTTTAGGGGGGGAGGGAACACCGGGGAGCTGTTTTTT. The rearrangement links TRBV28 to TRBJ2-2; D possibly corresponds to TRBD2 (7 bases). The germline V gene has CDR1 MDHEN and CDR2 SYDVKM. The CDR3 has 16 residues. The V and J ends lost 3 bases and 1 base respectively, with 12 bases between them.

The chain links TRBV7-3 to TRBJ2-3; 11 bases align to TRBD2. Germline V gives CDR1 SGHTA, CDR2 FQGTGA. V lost 6 bases, J lost 4 bases, and 9 bases stayed unmatched. This CDR3 spans 16 amino acids. The CDR3 is CASRSTSGSFSDTQYF. CDR3 bases: TGTGCCAGCAGAAGTACTAGCGGGAGTTTTTCAGATACGCAGTATTTT.

For the CDR3, the DNA is TGCGCCAGCAGCTATATTACAGGGGGTGGGCTCAATGAGCAGTTCTTC. Translating it yields CASSYITGGGLNEQFF. The gene calls are TRBV5-1 and TRBJ2-1; 8 bases agree with TRBD1. The V gene's germline CDR1 is SGHRS and CDR2 YFSETQ. CDR3 length equals 16 residues. V lost 3 bases and J lost 6; bases outside the gene matches: 11.

This clone has only one observation. This chain connects TRBV9 to TRBJ2-1; 12 positions match TRBD2. CDR1 is SGDLS, CDR2 YYNGEE, per germline. The CDR3 sequence is 16 residues long. V shed 0 bases and J 9 bases; nucleotides not matched to a gene: 7. The CDR3 sequence is CASSVGASGRVVEQFF. CDR3 nucleotide sequence: TGTGCCAGCAGCGTAGGGGCTAGCGGGAGGGTGGTTGAGCAGTTCTTC.

V is TRBV19 and J is TRBJ2-1, with D tentatively TRBD2 (6 bases). CDR1 LNHDA and CDR2 SQIVND come from the germline V gene (reference sequence). This CDR3 spans 15 amino acids. V shed 5 bases and J shed 7 bases, with 18 bases lying between them. The CDR3 protein is CASSPRGASGNEQFF. The CDR3 DNA is TGTGCCAGTAGTCCGCGGGGTGCTTCGGGTAATGAGCAGTTCTTC.

The V and J genes are TRBV30 and TRBJ2-2; D unclear. Germline assignment: CDR1 GTSNPN and CDR2 SVGIG (reference sequence). Trimming pared 3 bases from V and 7 bases from J, leaving 9 bases between. This CDR3 has 12 amino acids. The CDR3 here is CAWRPRHGELFF. The CDR3 bases are TGTGCCTGGAGACCCAGGCACGGGGAGCTGTTTTTT.

This clone was recorded once. This chain connects TRBV19 to TRBJ2-7, with 11 bases aligning to TRBD2. V trimming: 7 bases; J trimming: 3 bases; junction bases outside the gene matches: 14. Germline V gene lookup returns CDR1 LNHDA and CDR2 SQIVND (reference sequence). The CDR3 contains 17 residues. The CDR3 DNA reads as TGTGCCAGTAAGGGACTAGCGGCGGATCGCCCGTTCTACGAGCAGTACTTC. It is translated as CASKGLAADRPFYEQYF.

The chain couples TRBV10-1 to TRBJ2-4; weak D call: TRBD2 (6 bases). The CDR3 sequence is 16 residues long. Germline CDR1 is WNHNN and CDR2 is SYGVQD (reference sequence). Deletions cut 8 bases from V and 5 bases from J, with 22 bases between. Written as DNA, the CDR3 is TGCGCCAGCTTGGGGGTGGATGGGGGGTACGAAAACATTCAGTACTTC. As protein: CASLGVDGGYENIQYF.

The chain links TRBV5-3 to TRBJ1-4; 10 nucleotides match TRBD1. TRBV5-3 is an ORF, with its function uncertain. The CDR3 spans 19 residues. V trimming: 1 base; J trimming: 0 bases; junction bases outside the gene matches: 9. CDR3 sequence reads: CARSLSAGTGVPTNEKLFF. The DNA for the CDR3 is TGTGCCAGAAGCTTGTCTGCCGGGACAGGGGTTCCAACTAATGAAAAACTGTTTTTT.

CDR3 sequence reads: CASSSRTIGPQHF. The CDR3 DNA is TGTGCCAGCAGCTCCCGAACTATCGGGCCCCAGCATTTT. The J gene is TRBJ1-5, the V gene TRBV6-5; D remains unclear. The CDR3 spans 13 residues. Germline CDR1 MNHEY, CDR2 SVGAGI. The germline V and J ends were trimmed by 6 bases and 9 bases, with 15 bases remaining between them.

V is TRBV25-1 and J is TRBJ2-5, with a tentative D call TRBD2 (5 bases). Deletions cut 2 bases from V and 0 bases from J, with 7 bases between. Per the germline V gene, CDR1 is MGHDK and CDR2 is SYGVNS. The CDR3 is 14 amino acids. CDR3 region: CASSERGHQETQYF. As DNA, the CDR3 is TGTGCCAGCAGTGAAAGAGGGCACCAAGAGACCCAGTACTTC.

The rearrangement links TRBV4-1 to TRBJ2-1; TRBD2 matches at 15 bases. Per germline, CDR1 MGHRA and CDR2 YSYEKL. The CDR3 sequence is 18 residues long. V shed 3 bases, J shed 2 bases, and the junction held 5 bases outside the gene matches. The CDR3 reads CASSQGLAGGPTYNEQFF. CDR3 nucleotides: TGCGCCAGCAGCCAGGGACTAGCGGGGGGTCCAACCTACAATGAGCAGTTCTTC.

The CDR3, as DNA: TGTGCCAGCAGTTTGACAGGGGTTTACGAGCAGTACTTC. The encoded protein is CASSLTGVYEQYF. The genes are TRBV27 and TRBJ2-7, with 8 bases identical to TRBD1. Germline trimming cut 3 bases from V and 4 bases from J; bases unmatched to any gene: 2. CDR1 is MNHEY, CDR2 SMNVEV, per germline (reference sequence). The CDR3 length is 13 residues.

The rearrangement links TRBV5-4 to TRBJ1-2; 7 nucleotides agree with TRBD1. Trimming took 2 bases from V and 5 from J; bases not matched to a gene: 3. CDR3 length: 13 residues. CDR1 and CDR2 from the germline V gene are SGHNT and YYREEE (reference sequence). CDR3 loop: CASSLQGRYGYTF. CDR3 sequence (DNA): TGTGCCAGCAGCTTACAGGGGAGGTATGGCTACACCTTC.

This chain connects TRBV28 to TRBJ1-2; D possibly corresponds to TRBD1 (6 bases). V was trimmed by 1 base and J by 6 bases, leaving 12 bases between them. CDR3 length equals 14 residues. Per the germline V gene, CDR1 is MDHEN and CDR2 is SYDVKM. The CDR3 DNA sequence: TGTGCCAGCAGTTTATCAAACAGGGTTCATGGCTACACCTTC. Translation: CASSLSNRVHGYTF.

This clone was detected once. The rearrangement uses TRBV6-5 and TRBJ1-2; 7 positions agree with TRBD1. There are 16 residues in the CDR3. Germline loops: CDR1 MNHEY, CDR2 SVGAGI. V lost 0 bases and J lost 4; bases outside the gene matches: 8. This CDR3 reads CASSYSPRDSAYGYTF. The CDR3 region has the DNA TGTGCCAGCAGTTACTCGCCTCGGGACAGTGCCTATGGCTACACCTTC.

This chain links TRBV5-1 with TRBJ2-1, with 8 bases lining up with TRBD1. The V segment lost 0 bases and the J segment 6 bases; nucleotides outside the gene matches: 11. The CDR3 covers 17 residues. Per the germline V gene, CDR1 is SGHRS and CDR2 is YFSETQ. The CDR3 region has the DNA TGCGCCAGCAGCTTGGACAGGGGGAGCCGAGGGATCAATGAGCAGTTCTTC. Its protein product is CASSLDRGSRGINEQFF.

The chain combines TRBV6-6 with TRBJ1-1; 8 nucleotides line up with TRBD1. This CDR3 region has 15 residues. V shed 3 bases, J shed 5 bases, and the junction held 8 bases outside the gene matches. Germline CDR1 is MNHNY and CDR2 is SVGAGI (reference sequence). The CDR3 sequence: CASSYQGALGTEAFF. CDR3 DNA sequence: TGTGCCAGCAGTTATCAGGGGGCTTTGGGGACTGAAGCTTTCTTT.

The chain couples TRBV27 to TRBJ2-7, with TRBD2 matching 7 bases. CDR3 length equals 15 residues. The J segment lost 3 bases and the V segment lost 5 bases, leaving 10 bases of the junction unmatched. The germline V gene encodes CDR1 MNHEY and CDR2 SMNVEV (reference sequence). Written as DNA, the CDR3 is TGTGCCAGCAGTGCGCCCCGAGCGGGGAACTACGAGCAGTACTTC. It translates to CASSAPRAGNYEQYF.

CDR3 bases: TGTGCCAGCAGTCCCCCACGACAGGGATACGGAAACACCATATATTTT. As protein: CASSPPRQGYGNTIYF. The chain joins TRBV28 to TRBJ1-3, with TRBD1 identical over 7 bases. The CDR3 is 16 amino acids. CDR1 and CDR2 from the germline V gene are MDHEN and SYDVKM. V was clipped by 5 bases and J by 4 bases; unmatched bases: 11.

The CDR3 DNA follows: TGTGCCAGCAGCTTCATCCTCGCGTGGGGCCGGAACAATGAGCAGTTCTTC. It translates to CASSFILAWGRNNEQFF. The chain links TRBV7-8 to TRBJ2-1; D may be TRBD1 (5 bases). Germline-derived CDR1 and CDR2 are SGHVS and FQNEAQ. CDR3 length equals 17 residues. V lost 3 bases to trimming and J lost 5 bases, with 20 bases between them.

The chain uses TRBV5-4 and TRBJ2-1; 15 bases match TRBD2. CDR3 length: 16 amino acids. Unmatched junction bases numbered 10, after V lost 6 bases and J lost 9 bases. CDR1 and CDR2 from the germline V gene are SGHNT and YYREEE (reference sequence). In DNA form, the CDR3 reads TGTGCCAGCACCCACGGACTAGCGGGGGGGTCGGGTGAGCAGTTCTTC. The encoded protein is CASTHGLAGGSGEQFF.